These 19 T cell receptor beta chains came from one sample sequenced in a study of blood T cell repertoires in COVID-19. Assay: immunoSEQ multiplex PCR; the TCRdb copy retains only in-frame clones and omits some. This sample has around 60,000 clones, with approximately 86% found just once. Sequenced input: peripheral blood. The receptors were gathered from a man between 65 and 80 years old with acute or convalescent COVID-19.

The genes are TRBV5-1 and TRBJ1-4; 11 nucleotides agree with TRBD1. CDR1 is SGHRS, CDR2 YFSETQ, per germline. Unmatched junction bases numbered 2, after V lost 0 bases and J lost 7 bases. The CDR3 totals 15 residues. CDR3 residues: CASSLGDRGTEKLFF. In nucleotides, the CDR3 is TGCGCCAGCAGCTTGGGGGACAGGGGGACTGAAAAACTGTTTTTT. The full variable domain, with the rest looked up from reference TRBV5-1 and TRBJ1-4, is KAGVTQTPRYLIKTRGQQVTLSCSPISGHRSVSWYQQTPGQGLQFLFEYFSETQRNKGNFPGRFSGRQFSNSRSEMNVSTLELGDSALYLCASSLGDRGTEKLFFGSGTQLSVL.

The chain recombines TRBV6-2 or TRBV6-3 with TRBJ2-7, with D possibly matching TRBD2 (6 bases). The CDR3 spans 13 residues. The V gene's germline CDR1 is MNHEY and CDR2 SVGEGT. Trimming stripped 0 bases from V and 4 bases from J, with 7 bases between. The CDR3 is CASSYSRGYEQYF. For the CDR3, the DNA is TGTGCCAGCAGTTACTCGCGGGGTTACGAGCAGTACTTC.

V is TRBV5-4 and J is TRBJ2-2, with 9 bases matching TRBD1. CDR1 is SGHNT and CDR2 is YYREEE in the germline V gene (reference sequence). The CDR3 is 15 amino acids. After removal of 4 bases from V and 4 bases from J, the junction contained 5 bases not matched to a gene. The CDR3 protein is CASSPLDRGTGELFF. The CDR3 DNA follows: TGTGCCAGCAGCCCACTGGACAGGGGCACCGGGGAGCTGTTTTTT.

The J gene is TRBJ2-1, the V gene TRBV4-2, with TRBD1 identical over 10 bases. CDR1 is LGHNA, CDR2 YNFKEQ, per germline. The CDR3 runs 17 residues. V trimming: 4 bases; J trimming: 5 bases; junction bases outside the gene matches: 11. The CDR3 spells CASSPGWDRGSHNEQFF. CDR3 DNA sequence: TGTGCCAGCAGCCCCGGCTGGGACAGGGGTTCCCACAATGAGCAGTTCTTC.

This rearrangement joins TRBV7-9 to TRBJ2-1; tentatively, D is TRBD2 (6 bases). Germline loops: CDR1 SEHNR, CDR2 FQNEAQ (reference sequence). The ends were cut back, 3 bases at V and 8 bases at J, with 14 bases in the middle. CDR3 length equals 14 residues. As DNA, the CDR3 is TGTGCCAGCAGCTTGTTAGGAGGGATCTATGAGCAGTTCTTC. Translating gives CASSLLGGIYEQFF.

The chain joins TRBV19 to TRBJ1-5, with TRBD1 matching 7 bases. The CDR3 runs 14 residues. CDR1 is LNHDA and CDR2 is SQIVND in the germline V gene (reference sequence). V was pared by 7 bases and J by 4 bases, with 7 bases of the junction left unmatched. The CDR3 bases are TGTGCCAGTATGGTGGGACAGTTTAATCAGCCCCAGCATTTT. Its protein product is CASMVGQFNQPQHF. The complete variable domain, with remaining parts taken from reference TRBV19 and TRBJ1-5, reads DGGITQSPKYLFRKEGQNVTLSCEQNLNHDAMYWYRQDPGQGLRLIYYSQIVNDFQKGDIAEGYSVSREKKESFPLTVTSAQKNPTAFYLCASMVGQFNQPQHFGDGTRLSIL.

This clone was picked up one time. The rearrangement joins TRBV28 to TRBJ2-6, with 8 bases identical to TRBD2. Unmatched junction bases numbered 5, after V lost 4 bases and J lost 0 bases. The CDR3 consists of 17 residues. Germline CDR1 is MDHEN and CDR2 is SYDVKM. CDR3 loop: CASSSAGEISGANVLTF. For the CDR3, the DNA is TGTGCCAGCAGTTCAGCGGGGGAAATCTCTGGGGCCAACGTCCTGACTTTC.

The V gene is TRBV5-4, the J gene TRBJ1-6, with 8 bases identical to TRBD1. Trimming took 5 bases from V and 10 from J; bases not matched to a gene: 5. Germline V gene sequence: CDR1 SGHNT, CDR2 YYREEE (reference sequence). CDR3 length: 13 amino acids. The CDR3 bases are TGTGCCAGCAGGGGACAGGTGGACTCACCCCTCCACTTT. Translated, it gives CASRGQVDSPLHF.

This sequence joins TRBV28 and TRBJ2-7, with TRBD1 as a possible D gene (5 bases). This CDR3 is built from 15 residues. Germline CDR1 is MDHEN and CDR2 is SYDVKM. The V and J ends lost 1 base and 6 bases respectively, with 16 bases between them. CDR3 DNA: TGTGCCAGCAGTTTATATAATTGGGGCTCGGGCGAGCAGTACTTC. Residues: CASSLYNWGSGEQYF.

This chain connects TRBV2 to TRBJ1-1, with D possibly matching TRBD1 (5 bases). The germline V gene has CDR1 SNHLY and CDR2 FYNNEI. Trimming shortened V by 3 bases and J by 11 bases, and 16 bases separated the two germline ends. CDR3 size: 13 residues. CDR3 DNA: TGTGCCAGCAGTGATCTGGGGCCGAGGAGCGCTTTCTTT. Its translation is CASSDLGPRSAFF.

DNA for the CDR3: TGTGCCAGCAGTACCGGGACTACCAACACCGGGGAGCTGTTTTTT. Amino acid sequence: CASSTGTTNTGELFF. The V and J genes are TRBV2 and TRBJ2-2; the match to TRBD2 covers 7 bases. From germline, CDR1 is SNHLY and CDR2 FYNNEI. The CDR3 has 15 amino acids. Trimming cost V 5 bases and J 2 bases; bases outside gene matches: 5.

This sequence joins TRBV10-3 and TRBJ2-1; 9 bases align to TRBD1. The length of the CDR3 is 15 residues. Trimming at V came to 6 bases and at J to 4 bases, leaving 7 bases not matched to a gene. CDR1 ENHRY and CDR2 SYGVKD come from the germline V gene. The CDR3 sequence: CAIRRTGVSYNEQFF. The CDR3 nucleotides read TGTGCCATCAGACGGACAGGGGTCTCGTACAATGAGCAGTTCTTC.

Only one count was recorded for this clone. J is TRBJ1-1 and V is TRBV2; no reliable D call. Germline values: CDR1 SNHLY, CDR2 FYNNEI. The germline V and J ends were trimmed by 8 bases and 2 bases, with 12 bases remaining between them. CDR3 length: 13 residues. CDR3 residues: CASLVELNTEAFF. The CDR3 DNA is TGTGCCAGCCTTGTCGAGCTTAACACTGAAGCTTTCTTT.

Written as DNA, the CDR3 is TGTGCCAGCAGCCAGGTGACAGGGGGCTTCAACGAGCAGTACTTC. Translating it yields CASSQVTGGFNEQYF. This chain links TRBV3-1 (or the pseudogene TRBV3-2) with TRBJ2-7, with TRBD1 matching 10 bases. In germline, CDR1 is LGHDT, CDR2 YNNKEL (reference sequence). V was clipped by 3 bases and J by 5 bases; unmatched bases: 7. This CDR3 contains 15 residues.

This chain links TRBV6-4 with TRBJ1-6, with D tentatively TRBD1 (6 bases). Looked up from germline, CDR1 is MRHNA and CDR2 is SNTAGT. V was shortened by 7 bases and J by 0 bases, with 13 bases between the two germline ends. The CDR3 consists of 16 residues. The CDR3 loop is CASITPDSSYNSPLHF. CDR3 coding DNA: TGTGCCAGCATCACCCCGGACAGCTCCTATAATTCACCCCTCCACTTT.

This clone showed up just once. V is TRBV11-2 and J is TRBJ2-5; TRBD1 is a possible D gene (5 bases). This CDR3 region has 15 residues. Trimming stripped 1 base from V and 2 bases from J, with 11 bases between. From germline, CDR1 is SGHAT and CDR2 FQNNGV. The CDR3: CASSLGGWGQETQYF. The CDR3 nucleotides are TGTGCCAGCAGCTTAGGGGGCTGGGGACAAGAGACCCAGTACTTC.

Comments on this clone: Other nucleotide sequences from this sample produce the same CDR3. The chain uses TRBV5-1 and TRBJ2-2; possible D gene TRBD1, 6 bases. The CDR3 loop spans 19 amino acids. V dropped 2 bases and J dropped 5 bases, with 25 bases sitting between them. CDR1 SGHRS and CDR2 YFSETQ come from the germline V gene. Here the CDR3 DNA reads TGCGCCAGCAGCTTACGACCCCGCATTGGGGGCGCCGGGACCGGGGAGCTGTTTTTT. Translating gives CASSLRPRIGGAGTGELFF.

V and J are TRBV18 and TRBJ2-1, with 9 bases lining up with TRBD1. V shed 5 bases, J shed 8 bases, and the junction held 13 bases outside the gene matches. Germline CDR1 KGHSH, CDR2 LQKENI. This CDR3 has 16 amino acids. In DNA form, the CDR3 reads TGTGCCAGCTCAGCGACAGGGGGGGGTCTCTTGGATGAGCAGTTCTTC. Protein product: CASSATGGGLLDEQFF.

The CDR3 is CASSIGQGIYTEAFF. In DNA, the CDR3 is TGTGCCAGTAGTATAGGGCAGGGGATCTACACTGAAGCTTTCTTT. This chain connects TRBV19 to TRBJ1-1, with D tentatively TRBD1 (6 bases). V dropped 1 base and J dropped 3 bases, with 12 bases sitting between them. Per germline, CDR1 LNHDA and CDR2 SQIVND (reference sequence). The CDR3 runs to 15 residues.